This TCR beta chain was sequenced for a study of technical replicates of blood from a few donors. This clone was detected once. The repertoire was sequenced with immunoSEQ multiplex PCR; TCRdb's copy has only in-frame clones and lacks some. The sample comprises 68,000 or so clones, about 97% of which are singletons, and 0.25% to 0.3% rests with the top ten. The CDR3 totals 15 residues. Losses at the gene ends were 4 bases for V and 0 bases for J; bases not matched to a gene: 7. Germline V gene lookup returns CDR1 SGHNT and CDR2 YYREEE (reference sequence). The sequencing sample was made of T cells isolated from PBMCs. This chain links TRBV5-4 with TRBJ2-7; 7 nucleotides align to TRBD1. The TCR comes from a human donor in good health. The CDR3 sequence: CASSPPGTVSYEQYF. For the CDR3, the DNA is TGTGCCAGCAGCCCCCCCGGGACAGTCTCCTACGAGCAGTACTTC. The whole variable domain, filled in from reference TRBV5-4 and TRBJ2-7, reads ETGVTQSPTHLIKTRGQQVTLRCSSQSGHNTVSWYQQALGQGPQFIFQYYREEENGRGNFPPRFSGLQFPNYSSELNVNALELDDSALYLCASSPPGTVSYEQYFGPGTRLTVT.